The TCR beta chain under discussion was sequenced for a study of blood T cell repertoires in COVID-19. Germline V gene data show CDR1 as KGHDR and CDR2 as SFDVKD. V shed 0 bases and J shed 4 bases, with 9 bases lying between them. This CDR3 region has 15 residues. TCRdb's copy holds only in-frame clones and misses some; the assay was immunoSEQ multiplex PCR. The sample has 150,000 or so clones; 80% to 90% are singletons. Sample: peripheral blood. The TCR was taken from a human donor with acute or convalescent COVID-19. The donor label of this sample is uncertain. This chain joins TRBV24-1 and TRBJ2-1, with D perhaps matching TRBD2 (6 bases). CDR3 sequence: CATSDLHRGYNEQFF. The CDR3 DNA is TGTGCCACCAGTGATTTGCATCGGGGGTACAATGAGCAGTTCTTC.